This T cell receptor (beta chain) was identified during a study of technical replicates of blood from a handful of donors (dated by TCRdb to 2016 to 2017). The receptor library was made with the immunoSEQ multiplex PCR assay. The clones in this table, taken by TCRdb from immuneACCESS, are in-frame only. Not every clone is retained; where verified, under half of the shortfall comes from an unresolved V gene, and the cause of the rest is unknown. A total of 50,000 to 70,000 clones appear in this sample, 85% to 90% of them only once. Jointly, the top ten make up 3.5% to 5% of the sample. Concerning this clone itself: Its antigen is unknown. Base qualities are not provided; no much larger clone lies one nucleotide away.

The sequenced sample consisted of PBMCs. This receptor was identified in a human donor in good health. Some clones in this sample may be carry-over from other donors' samples.

The CDR3 reads CAISGASDTDTQYF. In nucleotides, the sequence is TGTGCCATCAGCGGGGCTAGCGACACAGATACGCAGTATTTT. The chain is made from TRBV10-3 and TRBJ2-3; the D segment could be TRBD2, given 6 matching bases. Its CDR3 holds 14 amino acids, cysteine through phenylalanine. Only the CDR3 portion is preserved as DNA: 42 bases, with reading frame beginning at the first base. V sheds 6 bases and J sheds 2 bases, leaving 12 bases between their ends. As encoded in the germline V gene, CDR1 is ENHRY while CDR2 is SYGVKD.